This T cell receptor (beta chain) was captured in a study of cytomegalovirus exposure and HLA in healthy donors (dated 2017 in TCRdb). About the study as a whole: In an earlier analysis of 587 of the donors, 250 to 350 Gb of sequence data and 90 million to 120 million unique TCR beta sequences from roughly 190 million T cells were reported. An early release that covered around 590 HLA-typed donors contained approximately 300 gigabases of sequencing data and some 87 million unique TCR sequences. The study aimed to test whether signatures of past pathogen exposure could be identified by cataloging public T cell receptors. Among roughly 400 genotyped donors of the cohort, an average of approximately 240,000 unique TCR beta nucleotide sequences were sequenced per donor, roughly 20% of them non-productive. Donor age, sex, ethnicity and CMV serostatus were collected together with the repertoire data. In a later genetic analysis, genome-wide SNP genotypes for about three fifths of the roughly 670 donors were used, and that subset was treated as a discovery cohort. A later analysis re-analyzed previously published TCR beta repertoires from about 600 donors and added high-resolution HLA genotyping to study TCR occurrence patterns. Class I and class II HLA loci were covered by the typing at four-digit resolution. Rather than drawing on any new phenotypic data, the later analysis identified candidate immune exposures from TCR beta sequences and the way those sequences occurred across donors. Among the approximately 420 genotyped donors, 75% to 90% belonged to the genetic ancestry cluster associated with self-reported Caucasian donors. The number of donors typed differed by locus, with 629-630 for A, B, C, DRB1 and DQB1, around 520 for DQA1, approximately 580 for DPA1, and about 450 for DPB1. Along with the roughly 700-subject first cohort, a separate validation cohort of over a hundred different subjects was used. About five DR-DQ haplotypes were treated as single units for association and clustering because of strong linkage in the cohort. The T cell repertoires of about 700 subjects were profiled by immunosequencing and related to cytomegalovirus serostatus. An earlier analysis of about 620 of the donors applied high-throughput TCR beta sequencing to assess whether each TCR beta V gene segment acted as functional or pseudogenic. Every repertoire in the discovery cohort had been generated on one and the same sequencing platform. To predict cytomegalovirus infection status, the study combined high-throughput TCR immunosequencing, statistical association of individual TCRs with disease status, and machine learning.

A remark on this clone: Its recognized antigen is unknown. Base qualities are not at hand, and no much larger clone is one base apart.

Receptor amplification or capture employed the immunoSEQ multiplex PCR assay. For the multiplex PCR, a mixture combining 60 forward primers for TCR Vbeta segments and 13 reverse primers for TCR Jbeta segments was used. The CDR3 region of rearranged TCR beta genes was amplified from genomic DNA with a multiplex PCR assay. On the Illumina HiSeq System, the amplified TCR beta libraries were sequenced as 87-base-pair reads. Per the authors' processing: A later analysis tallied 75 million to 95 million unique TCR beta chains across the 660 or so repertoires, and about 10 million of those chains were shared by two or more donors. Raw reads were error-corrected and collapsed into unique sequences with a nearest-neighbor algorithm that merged closely related sequences to remove PCR and sequencing errors. To assign V, D and J gene segments, CDR3 sequences were aligned to IMGT reference sequences. For a sequence to be retained, at least a six-nucleotide match to both a V gene segment and a J gene segment was required. Rearrangements were classified as productive when the CDR3 lacked stop codons and remained in frame with V and J, and all other rearrangements were classified as non-productive. Following IMGT convention, CDR3 was defined as the stretch from the second conserved V-encoded cysteine up to the conserved J-encoded phenylalanine. Sequences without an unambiguous match to a single V gene segment were excluded from the earlier analysis of several hundred of the donors. In an earlier analysis of 587 of the donors, V segments were called functional above 56.7% productive rearrangements and were called segregating when the between-donor standard deviation exceeded 5%. A statistical classification framework was developed to diagnose cytomegalovirus status using the catalog of TCR beta chain sequences. In a later analysis, TCR nucleotide sequences were compared against IMGT/GENE-DB human TR gene sequences so that V and J genes could be assigned. In a later analysis, CDR3 sequences and most-parsimonious VDJ recombination scenarios were assigned using the TCRdist pipeline. In a later analysis, every TCR beta chain was defined by the combination of its CDR3 amino acid sequence and its V-gene family, and reads without a unique V-gene family were dropped. To address suspected cross-contamination and a sequencing artifact, a later analysis removed approximately 590 highly shared, low-generation-probability nucleotide sequences. A later analysis calculated a clonal expansion index for each public chain from normalized within-repertoire ranks of inferred template counts. In a later analysis, generation probabilities were computed with a VDJ recombination model fitted to out-of-frame rearrangements, and the resulting probabilities were checked against IGoR. In a later analysis, hypergeometric tests were used to score TCR-TCR, TCR-HLA and TCR-CMV co-occurrence, with a repertoire-size bias correction applied to TCR pairs. In a later analysis, false discovery rates were estimated by permuting HLA or CMV assignments 20 times. A later analysis grouped co-occurring TCRs with DBSCAN, adding TCRdist sequence similarity when clustering within HLA-allele-positive subsets. Repertoires with fewer than 30,000 or more than 120,000 public chains were left out of co-occurrence clustering, as were five repertoires with anomalous nucleotide sharing. The table was pulled from immuneACCESS by TCRdb, which kept in-frame rearrangements only. Such tables lose some clones; where checked, under half of the loss comes from unresolved V genes, and the rest has no known cause. V, J and clone size are taken as reported in that table, and D and trimming were inferred from the DNA itself. In this sample the table shows around 160,000 clones, around 80% of which occur a single time. The ten biggest clones cover around 4.9% of the sample.

From V the trimming removes 2 bases and from J it removes 4 bases, while the gene matches leave 2 bases of the junction unaccounted for. Spanning cysteine to phenylalanine, the CDR3 consists of 14 amino acids. Only CDR3 DNA is held: 42 bases, read in frame from base 1. Based on the germline V gene, the CDR1 and CDR2 sequences are MDHEN and SYDVKM. What the study reported, not specific to this receptor: A later genetic analysis reported fewer N-insertions in productive TCRs among donors in an Asian-associated ancestry cluster than the roughly 690-donor mean. In vitro tests confirmed that a few of the cytomegalovirus-associated TCR beta chains recognize cytomegalovirus antigens. Most TCR sequences were seen in very few donors, while some public TCRs were found in many individuals. The earlier analysis of 587 of the donors excluded seventeen rarely observed V segments, including chromosome 9 orphons, because counts were too low. In a later analysis, HLA-associated TCR beta chains showed more clonal expansion and lower generation probabilities than non-associated chains that were equally common. When HLA alleles, especially DR and DQ, strongly co-occurred, attributing TCR associations to individual alleles was difficult. According to a later analysis, most CMV-associated TCR beta chains appeared to be HLA-restricted, and the HLA associations seemed to be driven largely by CMV exposure. A further reported finding was that TCR beta sequences accurately predicted the HLA-A and HLA-B alleles for most subjects in the first cohort. Linkage disequilibrium might explain the correlated functional status among segregating V segments, but an unknown experimental factor could not be excluded. Presence/absence analyses assumed roughly uniform sequencing depth across donors, an assumption that may not hold. In the study, 150 to 200 TCR beta chains were listed as associated with cytomegalovirus. According to a later analysis, parvovirus B19, influenza, CMV and Epstein-Barr virus appeared linked to several top co-occurrence clusters. Cytomegalovirus status was reported to be diagnosed by the classifier with high specificity and sensitivity in both the original and validation cohorts. Because HLA typing was missing for some donors at each locus, association tests included only the typed subset. Some IMGT-functional V segments, including TRBV6-2 and TRBV6-3, could not be told apart with the 87-base-pair reads, so those segments were excluded. V-gene and J-gene trimming of TCR beta chains was associated with a missense DCLRE1C variant in a later genetic analysis, and the association was replicated in an independent cohort. The cohort was sequenced for TCR beta chains only, and without alpha or paired-chain data the features that could be detected were limited. A cluster of highly shared sequence variants was judged likely to represent a technical artifact of the sequencing pipeline. In an earlier analysis of some 500 of the donors, most TCR beta V segments appeared in productive rearrangements about 90% or about 30% of the time, broadly matching IMGT annotations. At a false discovery rate of 0.05, a later analysis linked around 17,000 TCR beta sequences to specific HLA alleles. In a later analysis, TCR association rates were found to vary across HLA loci, with the most associated TCRs seen for DRB1 alleles and the fewest for HLA-C alleles. According to the authors, the approach could potentially be generalized to other disease states and immunological phenotypes. Immune exposure information for the cohort was limited to CMV serostatus.

The cohort consisted of fewer than 700 healthy bone marrow donors. At the time of sampling, every cohort member was nominally healthy, though immune exposures that went unrecorded were likely present. The donor tested CMV seronegative, placing the donor among the 352 seronegative members of the cohort. Each donor provided a peripheral blood sample, and peripheral blood mononuclear cells were used for TCR beta sequencing. Genomic DNA was extracted from the blood cell samples with the Qiagen DNeasy Blood Extraction Kit. The chain employs TRBV28 and TRBJ2-7, and 10 bases in between align with TRBD1. The source material was PBMCs. The origin of this receptor is a male donor in good health and CMV-seronegative. Read as DNA, the sequence is TGTGCCAGCAGTTTAGGACAGGGGGTATACGAGCAGTACTTC. Translated, it gives CASSLGQGVYEQYF. Extended through the reference TRBV28 and TRBJ2-7 proteins, this CDR3 yields the full variable domain: DVKVTQSSRYLVKRTGEKVFLECVQDMDHENMFWYRQDPGLGLRLIYFSYDVKMKEKGDIPEGYSVSREKKERFSLILESASTNQTSMYLCASSLGQGVYEQYFGPGTRLTVT.